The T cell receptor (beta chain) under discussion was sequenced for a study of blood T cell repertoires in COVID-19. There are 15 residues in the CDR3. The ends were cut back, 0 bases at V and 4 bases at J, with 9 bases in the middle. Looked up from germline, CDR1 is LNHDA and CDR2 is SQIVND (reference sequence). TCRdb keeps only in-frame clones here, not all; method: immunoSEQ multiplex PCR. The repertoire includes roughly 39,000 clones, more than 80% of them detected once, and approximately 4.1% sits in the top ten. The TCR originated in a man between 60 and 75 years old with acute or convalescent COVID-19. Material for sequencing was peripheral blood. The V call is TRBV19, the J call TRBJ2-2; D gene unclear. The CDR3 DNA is TGTGCCAGTAGTATAGACCAGGTCCTCACCGGGGAGCTGTTTTTT. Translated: CASSIDQVLTGELFF.